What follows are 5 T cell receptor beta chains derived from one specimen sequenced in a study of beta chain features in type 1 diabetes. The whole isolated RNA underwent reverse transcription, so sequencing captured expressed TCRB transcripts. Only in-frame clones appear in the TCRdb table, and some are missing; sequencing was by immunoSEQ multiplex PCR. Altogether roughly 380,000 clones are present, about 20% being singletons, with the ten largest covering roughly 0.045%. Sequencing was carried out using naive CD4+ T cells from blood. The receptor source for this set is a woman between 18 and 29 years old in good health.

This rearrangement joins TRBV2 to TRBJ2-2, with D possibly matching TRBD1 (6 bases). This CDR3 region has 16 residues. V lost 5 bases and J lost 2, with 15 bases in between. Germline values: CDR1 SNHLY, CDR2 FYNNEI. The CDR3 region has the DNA TGTGCCAGCAGTATCCAGGGGACGGCAAACACCGGGGAGCTGTTTTTT. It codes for CASSIQGTANTGELFF.

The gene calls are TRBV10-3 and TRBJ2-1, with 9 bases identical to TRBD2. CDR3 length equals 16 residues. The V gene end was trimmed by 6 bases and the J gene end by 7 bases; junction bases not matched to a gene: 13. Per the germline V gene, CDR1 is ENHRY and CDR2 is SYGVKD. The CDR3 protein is CAIRGTGLAGSNEQFF. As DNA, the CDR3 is TGTGCCATCAGAGGAACAGGTCTAGCGGGATCGAATGAGCAGTTCTTC.

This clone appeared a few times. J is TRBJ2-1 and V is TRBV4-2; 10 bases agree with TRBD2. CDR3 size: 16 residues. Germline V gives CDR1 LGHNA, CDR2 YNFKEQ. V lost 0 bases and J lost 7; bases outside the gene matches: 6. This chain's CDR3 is CASSQDTSGVRNEQFF. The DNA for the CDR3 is TGTGCCAGCAGCCAAGATACTAGCGGGGTTAGGAATGAGCAGTTCTTC.

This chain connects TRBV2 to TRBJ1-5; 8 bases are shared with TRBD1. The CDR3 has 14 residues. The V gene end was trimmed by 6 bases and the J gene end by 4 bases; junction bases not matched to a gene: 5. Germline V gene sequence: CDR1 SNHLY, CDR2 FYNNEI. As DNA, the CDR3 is TGTGCCAGCAGCTCTCAGGGGGCGAATCAGCCCCAGCATTTT. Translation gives CASSSQGANQPQHF.

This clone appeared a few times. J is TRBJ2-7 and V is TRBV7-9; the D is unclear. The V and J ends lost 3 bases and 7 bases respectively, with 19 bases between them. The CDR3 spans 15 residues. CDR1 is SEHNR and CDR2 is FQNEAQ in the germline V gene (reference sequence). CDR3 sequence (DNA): TGTGCCAGCAGCTTTGGATTGTTGAGGTCTGGGGAGCAGTACTTC. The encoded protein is CASSFGLLRSGEQYF.